This T cell receptor (beta chain) stems from a study of blood T cell repertoires in COVID-19. The overall study: The cDNA or gDNA used as material had been derived from T cells, B-cell-depleted T cells, or PBMCs.

Produced via immunoSEQ multiplex PCR; TCRdb's table is partial and in-frame only. The table shows some 220,000 clones, with 70% to 90% occurring only once. There are 14 residues in the CDR3. V lost 4 bases, J lost 5 bases, and 14 bases lay in between. Germline V CDR1 and CDR2: MNHEY, SVGAGI. This sequence originates from a woman in her 70s with COVID-19, enrolled during active disease. The chain carries TRBV6-5 and TRBJ1-2, with D possibly being TRBD1 (5 bases). Sequencing was performed on peripheral blood. The CDR3 is CASSSPGAGYGYTF. The CDR3, as DNA: TGTGCCAGCAGTTCCCCGGGAGCAGGGTATGGCTACACCTTC.